Given below is one T cell receptor (beta chain) in context. Its recognized antigen is unknown. The record has no base qualities; no much larger clone is one base away. The source of the sample is a study of shared clonotypes between healthy human individuals (dated by TCRdb to the early 2020s). Background for the entire study: The cohort comprised a couple of women and a few men aged 18 to 49 years. The study deeply sequenced blood TCR repertoires of about five healthy adults to estimate repertoire size and the extent of clonotype sharing between individuals. Libraries were prepared and TCR repertoires were sequenced by different laboratories using diverse techniques, in order to increase sequencing depth and limit assay-specific biases. Per donor, leukapheresis produced somewhere between about 0.94 and 8.9 billion PBMCs. For each donor, three plates each were used for CD4 naive and CD4 memory, two plates were used for CD8 naive, and one plate was used for CD8 memory. Overall study results and their limits: The genetic and exposure-history diversity represented was limited by the small number of donors. Only blood was sampled, and tissue TCR repertoires likely differ from those in blood. Larger estimated clonotype richness was generally found for naive subsets than for memory subsets. Pairwise subsampling indicated that sequencing depth was expected to affect the degree of clonotype sharing among donors. Higher generation probabilities were observed for clonotypes shared by all four sorted-subset donors than for non-shared clonotypes. Roughly 5% of naive CD4, 3% to 3.5% of naive CD8, about 2.1% of memory CD4, and approximately 0.4% of memory CD8 clonotypes were shared across a few donors. Even with the large sequencing depth, rarefaction of the sorted-subset datasets indicated that sequencing was incomplete.

CDR1 is given as MGHRA and CDR2 as YSYEKL, both from the germline V gene. There are 11 amino acids in the CDR3, from cysteine to phenylalanine inclusive. Of the read, only the CDR3 DNA is kept; its 33 bases are in frame from base 1. V is clipped by 1 base and J by 6 bases, and the sequence between their germline boundaries is 4 bases long. CD8 naive samples were CD45RO-negative cells positively selected for CCR7, giving a CD45RA+CCR7+ population that excluded TemRA cells. The donors were healthy, HIV-negative adults with no recently reported acute infections or vaccinations. Every donor was a Caucasian adult residing in Nashville, Tennessee, USA. Blood was obtained by leukapheresis, after which PBMCs were separated by Ficoll-Histopaque density gradient centrifugation and cryopreserved in liquid nitrogen vapor phase. Analytical flow cytometry was used to check the purity and quantity of each magnetically sorted T cell population. Genomic DNA was isolated from each sorted fraction and quantified by UV absorbance on a Nanodrop 2000c.

Using the deep immunoSEQ assay, multiplex PCR amplified TCR CDR3 regions from genomic DNA. For each cell subset, the extracted genomic DNA was distributed evenly across all wells of several immunoSEQ 96-well plates, and each plate served as one replicate. For sorted subsets, 150 to 250 ng of genomic DNA, equivalent to 30,000 or so T cell genomes, went into each replicate PCR. Purified libraries were quantified with a Qubit 3.0 fluorometer, sized on a Bioanalyzer 2100, and re-quantified with the KAPA Library Quantification kit. Each immunoSEQ 96-well plate was sequenced on its own single-read 150-cycle Illumina NextSeq 550 flow cell. The original methods were these. Because the immunoSEQ output held only junctional sequences and lacked quality scores, the filtering could not match the filtering applied to full-length reads. To assign V/J genes and CDR3, sequences were annotated against IMGT germline references using PyIR, a Python wrapper for IgBLAST v1.9. Reads were removed for weak V/J assignments (E-value above 1e-6), missing CDR3, stop codons, out-of-frame junctions, or ambiguous translated residues. V3J clonotypes were defined as sequences sharing the same inferred V gene, J gene, and CDR3 amino acid sequence. The percentage overlap between two repertoires was calculated by dividing the number of shared unique clonotypes by the size of the smaller repertoire. Richness of each repertoire was evaluated using RTK rarefaction, the Chao1 estimator, and Recon v2.1 estimates of unobserved clonotypes. For all TCRbeta clonotypes obtained by the gDNA method from a handful of donors, generation probabilities were computed with OLGA. The immuneACCESS repertoire file appears here via TCRdb, limited to in-frame rearrangements. These files lack a portion of the clones; in checked studies, under half of the deficit traces to unresolved V genes, and the cause of the others is not known. V and J calls and clone size are those listed in that table; D and trimming were worked out from the DNA. In all, the sample holds about 600,000 clones, and roughly 95% of those were seen once. The ten largest clones capture 0.09% to 0.13% of the sample.

The chain is made from TRBV4-1 and TRBJ2-7, with the identity of the D gene unclear. The receptor comes from a young woman in good health. The sequencing input was naive CD8+ T cells sorted from blood. Reading the label with the study, this specimen's cell subset or site is: CD45RA+CCR7+. The CDR3 protein sequence reads: CASSQAGEQYF. The DNA is TGCGCCAGCAGCCAAGCAGGCGAGCAGTACTTC.